These 25 T cell receptor beta chains originate from one sample sequenced in a study of T cell repertoires in cytomegalovirus infection. Each CDR3 protein is one row after TCRdb ran MiXCR on the reads. The sample has some 700,000 distinct CDR3 sequences, around 35% seen once. No antigen is known for these receptors. The sequencing here drew on cultured PBMCs, taken from culture after CMV antigen stimulation. The receptors derive from a human donor in good health (CMV status not recorded). Some clones in this sample may be carry-over from other donors' samples.

On this clonotype: At one of its ends the junction is not consistent with the germline gene, which may arise from a read error. This chain uses TRBV12-3 or TRBV12-4 with TRBJ1-3, with D maybe TRBD1 (5 bases). CDR3 length: 20 amino acids. CDR3 protein: CASRSVAFGAPWRAGTTIYF. As DNA, the CDR3 is TGTGCCAGCAGATCCGTTGCCTTCGGGGCCCCTTGGAGGGCTGGAACCACCATATATTTT.

This chain links TRBV7-6 with TRBJ2-1; maybe TRBD2 (6 bases). The V end lost 5 bases, the J end lost 8 bases, and 25 bases lay between the germline ends. The CDR3 contains 17 residues. Germline V gene lookup returns CDR1 SGHVS and CDR2 FNYEAQ. The CDR3 bases are TGTGCCAGCAGCCACCGACTAGTCTTGTCACACACCTATGAGCAGTTCTTC. Encoded protein: CASSHRLVLSHTYEQFF. The complete variable domain, with remaining parts taken from reference TRBV7-6 and TRBJ2-1, reads GAGVSQSPRYKVTKRGQDVALRCDPISGHVSLYWYRQALGQGPEFLTYFNYEAQQDKSGLPNDRFSAERPEGSISTLTIQRTEQRDSAMYRCASSHRLVLSHTYEQFFGPGTRLTVL.

This chain links TRBV12-3 or TRBV12-4 with TRBJ2-1; 9 nucleotides line up with TRBD2. The CDR3 has 15 residues. V shed 2 bases and J 5 bases; nucleotides not matched to a gene: 4. The CDR3 DNA reads as TGTGCCAGCAGTTTAATGGTAGCGGGGGACAATGAGCAGTTCTTC. Protein sequence: CASSLMVAGDNEQFF.

This clonotype has ten or more counts. This sequence joins TRBV7-2 and TRBJ2-2; no clear D. In germline, CDR1 is SGHTA, CDR2 FQGNSA. The CDR3 totals 14 residues. V was shortened by 5 bases and J by 6 bases, with 13 bases between the two germline ends. The CDR3 here is CASSPVLSPGELFF. The CDR3 region has the DNA TGTGCCAGCAGCCCCGTACTGAGCCCCGGGGAGCTGTTTTTT.

The rearrangement links TRBV27 to TRBJ1-4; D gene uncertain. Germline CDR1 MNHEY, CDR2 SMNVEV (reference sequence). V lost 5 bases and J 0 bases, leaving 10 bases between the germline ends. The CDR3 extends over 15 amino acids. The DNA of the CDR3 is TGTGCCAGCAGTCCGTGGGTCACAACTAATGAAAAACTGTTTTTT. Translating it yields CASSPWVTTNEKLFF.

V usage is TRBV19 and J usage is TRBJ1-1; D is ambiguous. CDR3 length: 14 amino acids. V shed 5 bases and J shed 0 bases, with 10 bases lying between them. Looked up from germline, CDR1 is LNHDA and CDR2 is SQIVND (reference sequence). DNA for the CDR3: TGTGCCAGTAGTCCCAGACCGATGAACACTGAAGCTTTCTTT. It specifies CASSPRPMNTEAFF. Full variable domain (missing parts from reference TRBV19 and TRBJ1-1): DGGITQSPKYLFRKEGQNVTLSCEQNLNHDAMYWYRQDPGQGLRLIYYSQIVNDFQKGDIAEGYSVSREKKESFPLTVTSAQKNPTAFYLCASSPRPMNTEAFFGQGTRLTVV.

The rearrangement uses TRBV7-2 and TRBJ2-3; the match to TRBD2 covers 9 bases. V dropped 1 base and J dropped 9; count of bases not matched to a gene: 11. CDR1 SGHTA and CDR2 FQGNSA come from the germline V gene. The CDR3 runs to 16 residues. The CDR3 is CASSLVGRGGGGTQYF. DNA for the CDR3: TGTGCCAGCAGCTTAGTAGGGCGGGGGGGGGGCGGGACGCAGTATTTT.

This clonotype has a handful of counts. This chain links TRBV6-1 with TRBJ2-1; 8 bases agree with TRBD2. This CDR3 region has 14 residues. Per the germline V gene, CDR1 is MNHNS and CDR2 is SASEGT. The trim removed 8 bases at V and 3 bases at J, leaving 6 bases unmatched. The CDR3 DNA sequence: TGTGCCAGCGCCGATAGCGGGATCTACAATGAGCAGTTCTTC. This codes for CASADSGIYNEQFF.

This clonotype showed up just a few times. V is TRBV6-2 or TRBV6-3 and J is TRBJ2-7; D unclear. Germline values: CDR1 MNHEY, CDR2 SVGEGT. The CDR3 has 13 amino acids. The ends were cut back, 7 bases at V and 2 bases at J, with 12 bases in the middle. CDR3: CASKEHDTYEQYF. In nucleotides, the CDR3 is TGTGCCAGCAAGGAACACGACACCTACGAGCAGTACTTC.

This clonotype was counted only a few times. The chain has TRBV6-1 and TRBJ2-4; the D gene is possibly TRBD2 (5 bases). The CDR3 covers 13 residues. CDR1 is MNHNS, CDR2 SASEGT, per germline. Trimming removed 3 bases from V and 7 bases from J, with 10 bases in between. CDR3 residues: CASSDRDMNIQYF. CDR3 DNA sequence: TGTGCCAGCAGTGATCGGGATATGAACATTCAGTACTTC.

This clonotype was seen more than once but under ten times. A read error may account for a junction end that differs from germline. The rearrangement uses TRBV2 and TRBJ1-4, with D uncertain. The CDR3 is made up of 13 amino acids. CDR1 is SNHLY and CDR2 is FYNNEI in the germline V gene. The CDR3 DNA sequence: TGTGCCAGCAGCAGACCAACTAATGAGAAACTGTTTTTT. It yields the protein CASSRPTNEKLFF.

This chain joins TRBV6-6 and TRBJ1-4, with D unclear. V was clipped by 7 bases and J by 8 bases, with 17 bases between them. Germline assignment: CDR1 MNHNY and CDR2 SVGAGI (reference sequence). The CDR3 length is 14 residues. The CDR3 here is CASTNPAFGEKLFF. The CDR3 DNA sequence: TGTGCCAGCACCAACCCGGCTTTTGGGGAAAAACTGTTTTTT.

The J gene is TRBJ2-2, the V gene TRBV11-2; possibly TRBD2 for D (6 bases). Per the germline V gene, CDR1 is SGHAT and CDR2 is FQNNGV. The CDR3 runs 18 residues. V gave up 4 bases and J gave up 5 bases, with 23 bases separating them. In DNA, the CDR3 is TGTGCCAGCAGCTCTAGGAGGGTCGGAGCGAAACAAACCGGGGAGCTGTTTTTT. Protein sequence: CASSSRRVGAKQTGELFF.

This clonotype has just a few counts. The chain has TRBV12-3 or TRBV12-4 and TRBJ1-6; D unresolved. This CDR3 is 11 amino acids long. With 4 bases removed from V and 9 bases from J, the gap between germline ends came to 4 bases. The CDR3 DNA sequence: TGTGCCAGCAGTTCCCCTTCACCCCTCCACTTT. Its protein product is CASSSPSPLHF.

The chain uses TRBV10-3 and TRBJ2-7, with unresolved D. This CDR3 region has 15 residues. Germline CDR1 is ENHRY and CDR2 is SYGVKD. V was trimmed by 6 bases and J by 0 bases, leaving 15 bases between them. CDR3 amino acids: CAISYSDVSSYEQYF. The CDR3 DNA reads TGTGCCATCAGCTACTCCGATGTAAGCTCCTACGAGCAGTACTTC.

This clonotype has only a few counts. The chain joins TRBV7-9 to TRBJ2-5; D might be TRBD1 or TRBD2, each matching 5 bases. Trimming stripped 3 bases from V and 4 bases from J, with 15 bases between. Germline V gene data show CDR1 as SEHNR and CDR2 as FQNEAQ (reference sequence). The CDR3 has 15 residues. This chain's CDR3 is CASSLRISGLETQYF. Written as DNA, the CDR3 is TGTGCCAGCAGCTTGCGAATTTCGGGGCTAGAGACCCAGTACTTC.

The V and J genes are TRBV11-2 and TRBJ2-3; 12 bases align to TRBD2. Germline values: CDR1 SGHAT, CDR2 FQNNGV. CDR3 length: 17 amino acids. Germline trimming cut 2 bases from V and 10 bases from J; bases unmatched to any gene: 13. The CDR3 spells CASSLPVRTTSGSAQYF. Written as DNA, the CDR3 is TGTGCCAGCAGCTTACCTGTGAGGACGACTAGCGGGAGCGCGCAGTATTTT.

In its sample, this clonotype was seen a few times. This rearrangement joins TRBV2 to TRBJ2-6; 9 positions agree with TRBD1. Germline assignment: CDR1 SNHLY and CDR2 FYNNEI. V shed 6 bases, J shed 4 bases, and the junction held 4 bases outside the gene matches. The length of the CDR3 is 15 residues. The CDR3 is CASSGDRVGANVLTF. For the CDR3, the DNA is TGTGCCAGCAGCGGGGACAGGGTCGGGGCCAACGTCCTGACTTTC.

This clonotype showed up just a few times. CDR3 nucleotide sequence: TGTGCCAGCCCCCCCGGAGGGGGTTTCCCTATGGATACGCAGTATTTT. This translates into CASPPGGGFPMDTQYF. The V and J genes are TRBV27 and TRBJ2-3, with D perhaps being TRBD1 or TRBD2 (6 bases each). CDR1 and CDR2 from the germline V gene are MNHEY and SMNVEV (reference sequence). V was shortened by 8 bases and J by 6 bases, with 24 bases between the two germline ends. This CDR3 contains 16 residues.

Only a few counts were recorded for this clonotype. The V gene is TRBV7-9, the J gene TRBJ1-2; D unclear. The CDR3 has 13 residues. Germline lookup yields CDR1 SEHNR and CDR2 FQNEAQ (reference sequence). Trimming removed 1 base at V and 6 bases at J, with 9 bases between. CDR3 DNA: TGTGCCAGCAGCTTAGGACGGCCTGATGGCTACACCTTC. This gives the protein CASSLGRPDGYTF. Using reference TRBV7-9 and TRBJ1-2 for the parts outside the CDR3, the full variable domain is DTGVSQNPRHKITKRGQNVTFRCDPISEHNRLYWYRQTLGQGPEFLTYFQNEAQLEKSRLLSDRFSAERPKGSFSTLEIQRTEQGDSAMYLCASSLGRPDGYTFGSGTRLTVV.

This clonotype was observed a handful of times. This chain uses TRBV2 with TRBJ2-3; tentative D call: TRBD1 (6 bases). The CDR3 contains 14 residues. CDR1 is SNHLY, CDR2 FYNNEI, per germline. V was trimmed by 3 bases and J by 1 base, leaving 8 bases between them. The DNA for the CDR3 is TGTGCCAGCAGTGACAGACAGGGCACAGATACGCAGTATTTT. It specifies CASSDRQGTDTQYF.

This clonotype came up many times. V is TRBV7-9 and J is TRBJ2-1, with 11 bases aligning to TRBD2. The trim removed 5 bases at V and 9 bases at J, leaving 9 bases unmatched. Germline V gives CDR1 SEHNR, CDR2 FQNEAQ (reference sequence). This CDR3 comprises 15 residues. The DNA for the CDR3 is TGTGCCAGCAGCCCACTAGCGGGAGTCAGGAGTGAGCAGTTCTTC. Its protein product is CASSPLAGVRSEQFF.

The table lists this clonotype with a few counts. The chain joins TRBV7-8 to TRBJ1-4; maybe TRBD1 (5 bases). Deletions cut 3 bases from V and 5 bases from J, with 19 bases between. The germline gives CDR1 SGHVS, CDR2 FQNEAQ. This CDR3 spans 17 amino acids. The CDR3 coding sequence is TGTGCCAGCAGCTTCGGGACGGAACTCTTACTCAATGAAAAACTGTTTTTT. Translating gives CASSFGTELLLNEKLFF.

The rearrangement joins TRBV4-3 to TRBJ2-6; perhaps D is TRBD1 or TRBD2 (5 bases each). The V end lost 0 bases, the J end lost 4 bases, and 13 bases lay between the germline ends. CDR3 length: 17 amino acids. Germline CDR1 is LGHNA and CDR2 is YSLEER. The CDR3 nucleotides are TGCGCCAGCAGCCAAGATTCTCGGGGCACAGGGGCCAACGTCCTGACTTTC. Its translation is CASSQDSRGTGANVLTF.

This clonotype came up a few times. V and J are TRBV12-3 or TRBV12-4 and TRBJ2-5; 11 positions agree with TRBD1. This CDR3 region has 15 residues. V lost 6 bases to trimming and J lost 5 bases; unmatched junction nucleotides: 8. In DNA form, the CDR3 reads TGTGCCAGCAGCCGAGGACAGGGGGCGAGTGAGACCCAGTACTTC. Its protein is CASSRGQGASETQYF.